This passage covers 2 T cell receptor beta chains from one sample sequenced in a study of T cell changes during pregnancy in multiple sclerosis. Assay: immunoSEQ multiplex PCR; the TCRdb copy retains only in-frame clones and omits some. The table lists 60,000 to 85,000 clones, more than 90% of them singletons. Here the sequenced sample was peripheral blood, taken after pregnancy. All receptors come from a female donor in good health, enrolled as a control in a pregnancy study.

A single count supports this clone. This chain uses TRBV5-1 with TRBJ1-1, with D unresolved. Trimming shortened V by 7 bases and J by 4 bases, and 17 bases separated the two germline ends. CDR3 length: 14 amino acids. Germline V gene data show CDR1 as SGHRS and CDR2 as YFSETQ. CDR3 DNA sequence: TGCGCCAGCTCCTTCAGCGTAATGGGCACTGAAGCTTTCTTT. This encodes CASSFSVMGTEAFF.

The V and J genes are TRBV6-5 and TRBJ1-1; maybe TRBD1 (6 bases). From germline, CDR1 is MNHEY and CDR2 SVGAGI. V was cut by 0 bases and J by 4 bases, with 15 bases left in between. This CDR3 is built from 16 residues. CDR3 in amino acids: CASSYSDMGARTEAFF. The CDR3 nucleotides are TGTGCCAGCAGTTACTCGGATATGGGGGCTCGCACTGAAGCTTTCTTT.